These 6 T cell receptor beta chains share one sample of origin, sequenced in a study of PD-1 blockade in classical Hodgkin lymphoma. Profiled with immunoSEQ multiplex PCR; TCRdb holds only in-frame clones, not every one. This table holds more than 140,000 clones, approximately 72% found once. Relapses following autologous stem cell transplantation were seen in all patients, with brentuximab vedotin exposure varying. This specimen consisted of peripheral blood mononuclear cells (PBMCs), obtained before the second cycle of nivolumab. The receptors come from a human donor with classical Hodgkin lymphoma.

By sample share, this clone is medium-sized (0.01 to 0.1%). The chain carries TRBV10-2 and TRBJ1-6; D unresolved. V lost 7 bases and J 0 bases, leaving 7 bases between the germline ends. This CDR3 is built from 14 residues. Looked up from germline, CDR1 is WSHSY and CDR2 is SAAADI. CDR3: CASTKSSYNSPLHF. The CDR3 DNA sequence: TGCGCCAGCACCAAGAGCTCCTATAATTCACCCCTCCACTTT.

The rearrangement uses TRBV6-5 and TRBJ2-7, with D possibly being TRBD2 (6 bases). From germline, CDR1 is MNHEY and CDR2 SVGAGI. With 0 bases removed from V and 3 bases from J, the gap between germline ends came to 12 bases. The CDR3 length is 15 residues. The CDR3 region has the DNA TGTGCCAGCAGTTACTCATTAATGGGGGGCTACGAGCAGTACTTC. It is translated as CASSYSLMGGYEQYF.

This clone has a handful of counts. The chain has TRBV25-1 and TRBJ1-1, with D perhaps TRBD1 (5 bases). Germline V lookup: CDR1 MGHDK, CDR2 SYGVNS. Trimming pared 2 bases from V and 5 bases from J, leaving 15 bases between. This CDR3 has 15 amino acids. The CDR3 spells CASSEDWGVGTEAFF. As DNA, the CDR3 is TGTGCCAGCAGTGAAGATTGGGGGGTAGGGACTGAAGCTTTCTTT.

The gene calls are TRBV9 and TRBJ2-1; tentatively, D is TRBD1 (5 bases). Germline V gives CDR1 SGDLS, CDR2 YYNGEE. V lost 3 bases, J lost 6 bases, and 16 bases lay in between. The CDR3 spans 15 residues. The CDR3 sequence: CASSAPRRGPNEQFF. The CDR3 nucleotides are TGTGCCAGCAGCGCCCCCCGTAGGGGCCCCAATGAGCAGTTCTTC.

This chain joins TRBV6-5 and TRBJ2-5; D not resolved. The J call could be wrong; TRBJ2-7 is a better fit for the DNA end. The CDR3 runs to 11 residues. The V gene's germline CDR1 is MNHEY and CDR2 SVGAGI. The CDR3 DNA sequence: TGTGCCAGCAGTAACCGGCGCGAGCAGTACTTC. Its protein product is CASSNRREQYF.

The J gene is TRBJ2-2, the V gene TRBV7-9, with TRBD2 identical over 7 bases. J gave up 2 bases and V 3 bases, and 3 bases lay outside the gene matches. The CDR3 spans 15 residues. Germline V gene data show CDR1 as SEHNR and CDR2 as FQNEAQ (reference sequence). CDR3 sequence: CASSFGTINTGELFF. The CDR3 coding sequence is TGTGCCAGCAGCTTCGGGACTATAAACACCGGGGAGCTGTTTTTT.